Below are 19 T cell receptor beta chains sequenced from a single sample in a study of siplizumab effects on memory and regulatory T cells. Data came from immunoSEQ multiplex PCR; TCRdb stores just in-frame clones and leaves some out. The table has approximately 110,000 clones, roughly 94% seen once; the top ten hold 0.75%. Sequencing was carried out using Tregs sorted from blood. Receptors originate from a human donor in good health.

The rearrangement links TRBV21-1 to TRBJ2-7. TRBV21-1 is tagged as a pseudogene. The CDR3 extends over 14 amino acids. CDR3 region: CASSNGTDVYEQYF. CDR3 nucleotides: TGTGCCAGCAGCAACGGGACCGATGTCTACGAGCAGTACTTC.

The CDR3 loop is CASSPQGEDYGYTF. For the CDR3, the DNA is TGTGCCAGCTCACCACAGGGGGAGGACTATGGCTACACCTTC. V gene TRBV18 combines with J gene TRBJ1-2; D is possibly TRBD1 (6 bases). CDR3 length equals 14 residues. CDR1 is KGHSH and CDR2 is LQKENI in the germline V gene. V dropped 1 base and J dropped 3 bases, with 9 bases sitting between them.

The gene calls are TRBV15 and TRBJ1-1, with 7 bases identical to TRBD1. Germline CDR1 and CDR2: LNHNV and YYDKDF (reference sequence). This CDR3 contains 14 residues. V was clipped by 1 base and J by 5 bases; unmatched bases: 4. The CDR3 is CATSRGQGRTEAFF. CDR3 DNA: TGTGCCACCAGCAGAGGACAGGGCCGGACTGAAGCTTTCTTT.

The V gene is TRBV19, the J gene TRBJ2-7; possibly TRBD1 for D (6 bases). Germline CDR1 reads LNHDA; CDR2 reads SQIVND (reference sequence). Trimming removed 4 bases at V and 3 bases at J, with 16 bases between. This CDR3 is built from 15 residues. The CDR3 DNA reads as TGTGCCAGTAGTACGTCCCACCGGGACATCTACGAGCAGTACTTC. Translated: CASSTSHRDIYEQYF.

The chain has TRBV4-1 and TRBJ2-1, with TRBD2 matching over 7 bases. The germline V gene encodes CDR1 MGHRA and CDR2 YSYEKL. This CDR3 spans 17 amino acids. Germline trimming cut 0 bases from V and 6 bases from J; bases unmatched to any gene: 11. The CDR3 region has the DNA TGCGCCAGCAGCCAAGATCCCGGGGGGACGCTGTTCAATGAGCAGTTCTTC. It is translated as CASSQDPGGTLFNEQFF.

The V gene is TRBV10-3, the J gene TRBJ2-3; 9 bases match TRBD2. In germline, CDR1 is ENHRY, CDR2 SYGVKD. V lost 10 bases, J lost 4 bases, and 6 bases stayed unmatched. This CDR3 region has 13 residues. The CDR3 coding sequence is TGTGCCACCGCTAGCGGGGAAGCAGATACGCAGTATTTT. Amino acid sequence: CATASGEADTQYF.

The chain combines TRBV11-2 with TRBJ1-3; perhaps TRBD1 as D (6 bases). The CDR3 totals 15 residues. Looked up from germline, CDR1 is SGHAT and CDR2 is FQNNGV. Trimming removed 1 base from V and 2 bases from J, with 9 bases in between. The CDR3 region is CASSLGQATGNTIYF. The DNA of the CDR3 is TGTGCCAGCAGCTTAGGACAGGCGACTGGAAACACCATATATTTT.

The rearrangement joins TRBV5-1 to TRBJ2-2; 10 bases are a match to TRBD2. The trim removed 3 bases at V and 5 bases at J, leaving 4 bases unmatched. Germline CDR1 SGHRS, CDR2 YFSETQ. There are 15 residues in the CDR3. The CDR3 protein is CASSSGLALTGELFF. In DNA form, the CDR3 reads TGCGCCAGCAGCTCGGGACTAGCGCTGACCGGGGAGCTGTTTTTT.

The gene calls are TRBV6-5 and TRBJ1-2; D remains unclear. CDR3 size: 14 residues. Trimming removed 5 bases at V and 4 bases at J, with 14 bases between. The V gene's germline CDR1 is MNHEY and CDR2 SVGAGI. The CDR3 sequence: CASSPRTGPYGYTF. DNA for the CDR3: TGTGCCAGCAGTCCAAGGACGGGTCCCTATGGCTACACCTTC.

J is TRBJ1-5 and V is TRBV2, with TRBD1 as a possible D gene (5 bases). The germline CDR1 and CDR2 sequences are SNHLY and FYNNEI. Trimming took 7 bases from V and 5 from J, leaving 18 bases between them. This CDR3 contains 15 residues. The CDR3: CASNYEGLHYQPQHF. For the CDR3, the DNA is TGTGCCAGCAACTATGAGGGGCTGCATTATCAGCCCCAGCATTTT.

The chain combines TRBV6-1 with TRBJ2-7, with 8 bases lining up with TRBD2. The trim removed 10 bases at V and 2 bases at J, leaving 10 bases unmatched. CDR1 is MNHNS and CDR2 is SASEGT in the germline V gene. The CDR3 has 14 residues. The CDR3 sequence: CATTSVAGPYEQYF. The CDR3 nucleotides read TGTGCCACGACATCGGTAGCGGGACCCTACGAGCAGTACTTC.

The chain is built from TRBV20-1 and TRBJ1-2; no definite D call. V lost 5 bases, J lost 9 bases, and 10 bases lay in between. CDR1 and CDR2 from the germline V gene are DFQATT and SNEGSKA (reference sequence). The CDR3 extends over 10 amino acids. CDR3 nucleotide sequence: TGCAGTGCTTACCGGGTGAGCTACACCTTC. It codes for CSAYRVSYTF.

The sample holds one count of this clone. This chain links TRBV5-6 with TRBJ1-2, with D tentatively TRBD1 (5 bases). Germline loops: CDR1 SGHDT, CDR2 YYEEEE. The V gene lost 1 base and the J gene lost 4 bases, with 8 bases spanning the gap. The CDR3 is 13 residues long. CDR3 nucleotides: TGTGCCAGCAGCTTGCAGGGTCCCTATGGCTACACCTTC. It translates to CASSLQGPYGYTF.

The chain combines TRBV11-2 with TRBJ1-5; D is possibly TRBD1 (6 bases). The CDR3 is 13 residues long. Between the trimmed V and J ends, which lost 5 bases and 5 bases, there was a span of 10 bases. The germline V gene has CDR1 SGHAT and CDR2 FQNNGV. CDR3 bases: TGTGCCAGCAGCAAACAGGGAGATCAGCCCCAGCATTTT. Protein product: CASSKQGDQPQHF.

The chain is built from TRBV29-1 and TRBJ1-1; D call uncertain. This CDR3 is 13 amino acids long. CDR1 and CDR2 from the germline V gene are SQVTM and ANQGSEA. V gave up 7 bases and J gave up 1 base, with 13 bases separating them. CDR3 in DNA: TGCAGCGCTACCGAACAGCCGAACACTGAAGCTTTCTTT. It specifies CSATEQPNTEAFF.

The rearrangement joins TRBV4-1 to TRBJ1-3; a weak D match, TRBD1 (5 bases). Trimming cost V 0 bases and J 2 bases, with 14 bases left between them. Germline V CDR1 and CDR2: MGHRA, YSYEKL. The CDR3 loop spans 17 amino acids. In nucleotides, the CDR3 is TGCGCCAGCAGCCAAGAAGGTGCGGGACGAACTGGAAACACCATATATTTT. Its protein is CASSQEGAGRTGNTIYF.

This clone appeared a single time. The chain joins TRBV7-9 to TRBJ1-2; D ambiguous. Trimming left V 4 bases short and J 0 bases short, with 6 bases between. The CDR3 runs to 13 residues. Germline CDR1 and CDR2: SEHNR and FQNEAQ (reference sequence). The CDR3 region has the DNA TGTGCCAGCAGCTCAACAGCTAACTATGGCTACACCTTC. Encoded protein: CASSSTANYGYTF.

V usage is TRBV19 and J usage is TRBJ2-7, with 9 bases fitting TRBD2. V lost 4 bases to trimming and J lost 0 bases; unmatched junction nucleotides: 4. Germline CDR1 reads LNHDA; CDR2 reads SQIVND (reference sequence). There are 15 residues in the CDR3. As DNA, the CDR3 is TGTGCCAGTAGTAGGACTAGCGTGAGCTCCTACGAGCAGTACTTC. Translated: CASSRTSVSSYEQYF.

The chain has TRBV7-9 and TRBJ2-1; D unresolved. The V end lost 5 bases, the J end lost 2 bases, and 16 bases lay between the germline ends. The CDR3 is 16 amino acids. Germline V lookup: CDR1 SEHNR, CDR2 FQNEAQ (reference sequence). As DNA, the CDR3 is TGTGCCAGCAGCGCTACGGGTCTCCATACCTACAATGAGCAGTTCTTC. Translation: CASSATGLHTYNEQFF. The full variable domain, with the rest looked up from reference TRBV7-9 and TRBJ2-1, is DTGVSQNPRHKITKRGQNVTFRCDPISEHNRLYWYRQTLGQGPEFLTYFQNEAQLEKSRLLSDRFSAERPKGSFSTLEIQRTEQGDSAMYLCASSATGLHTYNEQFFGPGTRLTVL.